This T cell receptor beta chain was captured by sequencing in a study of tumor-infiltrating lymphocytes in localized non-small cell lung cancer. Study-level background: Tumor tissue and non-adjacent uninvolved lung came from each patient. Broader study findings: No T-cell fraction difference was seen between IM1 and IM2 tumors.

The CDR3 totals 16 residues. Germline V CDR1 and CDR2: SNHLY, FYNNEI. V gave up 2 bases and J gave up 9 bases; unmatched junction bases: 12. A remark on this clone: The target antigen is unknown.

Using immunoSEQ multiplex PCR, the repertoire was profiled, and TCRdb retains in-frame clones only, with some absent. The data show several thousand clones, approximately 69% seen once. The chain uses TRBV2 and TRBJ2-1, with 8 bases that match TRBD1. The clonotype was recovered from a human donor with non-small cell lung cancer. Material: lung tumor tissue. Written as DNA, the CDR3 is TGTGCCAGCAGTGAACAAGGCAGGGGGCTAGGTTTTGAGCAGTTCTTC. The encoded protein is CASSEQGRGLGFEQFF. Variable domain in full (rest from reference TRBV2 and TRBJ2-1): EPEVTQTPSHQVTQMGQEVILRCVPISNHLYFYWYRQILGQKVEFLVSFYNNEISEKSEIFDDQFSVERPDGSNFTLKIRSTKLEDSAMYFCASSEQGRGLGFEQFFGPGTRLTVL.